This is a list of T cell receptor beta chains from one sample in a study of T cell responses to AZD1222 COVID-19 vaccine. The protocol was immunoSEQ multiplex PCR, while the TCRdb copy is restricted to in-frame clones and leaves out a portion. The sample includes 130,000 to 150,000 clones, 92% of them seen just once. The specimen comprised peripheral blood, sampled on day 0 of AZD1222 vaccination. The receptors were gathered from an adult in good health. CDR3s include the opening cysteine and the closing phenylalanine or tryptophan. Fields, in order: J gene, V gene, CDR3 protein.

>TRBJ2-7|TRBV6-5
CASGHGSSYEQYF
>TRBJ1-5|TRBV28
CASSSPGAENQPQHF
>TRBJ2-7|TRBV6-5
CASSYVGTGLYEQYF
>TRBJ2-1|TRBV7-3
CASSLGGTSGDNEQFF
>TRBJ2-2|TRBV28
CASTRQGQRDHAFNTGELFF
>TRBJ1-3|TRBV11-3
CASSPRGGFGNTIYF
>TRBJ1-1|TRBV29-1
CSVSLMNTEAFF
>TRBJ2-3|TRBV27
CASSFAGGLDRFDTQYF
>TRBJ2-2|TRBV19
CASSISGAGELFF
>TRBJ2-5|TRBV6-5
CASSYLGGGPKTQYF
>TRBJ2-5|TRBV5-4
CASGTTRGTQYF
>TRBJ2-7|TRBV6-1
CASSDNLAGNSEQYF
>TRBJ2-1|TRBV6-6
CASSYTGQLYNEQFF
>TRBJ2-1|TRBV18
CASSWDRVNNEQFF
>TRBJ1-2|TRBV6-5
CASSTGIGGYTF
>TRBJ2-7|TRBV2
CASKGFGQYTYEQYF
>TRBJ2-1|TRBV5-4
CASSPGGGEQFF
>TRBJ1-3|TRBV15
CATSREGGFPGRDGNTIYF
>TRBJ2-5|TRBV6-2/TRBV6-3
CASTPGGRETQYF
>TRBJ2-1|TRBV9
CASSAGTDSYNEQFF
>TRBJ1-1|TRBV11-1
CASSFDRGRMVSEAFF
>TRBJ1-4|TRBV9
CASSPRGGGLREKLFF
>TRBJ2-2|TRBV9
CASSINTGELFF
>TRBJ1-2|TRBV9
CASSVAPGERGRGGYTF
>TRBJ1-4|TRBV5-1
CASSFTGATNEKLFF
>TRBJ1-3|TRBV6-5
CASSYSRGSSGNTIYF
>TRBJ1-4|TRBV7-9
CASSPGTGGAWEKLFF
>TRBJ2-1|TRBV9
CASSVGLAGVENEQFF
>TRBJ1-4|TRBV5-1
CASSGLGTGGEKLFF
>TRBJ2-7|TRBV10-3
CATHREGRNEQYF
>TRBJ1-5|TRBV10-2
CASSDWSGGGQPQHF